A single sample gave rise to the 14 T cell receptor beta chains below, sequenced in a study of T-cell memory formation after mild COVID-19. MiXCR, applied by TCRdb to the 5' RACE reads, yields one record per CDR3 protein. The repertoire holds about 470,000 distinct CDR3 sequences, with roughly 18% as singletons. The sample was PBMCs or a T cell subset sorted from them (not recorded which). All receptors come from an adult woman who had mild COVID-19 (a few samples of this study predate the infection). Cell type and time point are not known.

The chain recombines TRBV6-4 with TRBJ2-1; TRBD2 matches at 13 bases. The V gene's germline CDR1 is MRHNA and CDR2 SNTAGT. The CDR3 is 18 amino acids. V dropped 6 bases and J dropped 5; count of bases not matched to a gene: 13. CDR3 loop: CASSVDPRTSGGHNEQFF. CDR3 bases: TGTGCCAGCAGCGTCGACCCCCGGACTAGCGGGGGCCACAATGAGCAGTTCTTC.

This clonotype showed up just a few times. The gene calls are TRBV14 and TRBJ1-2; 8 bases fit TRBD1. V dropped 2 bases and J dropped 3; count of bases not matched to a gene: 5. There are 15 residues in the CDR3. Looked up from germline, CDR1 is SGHDN and CDR2 is FVKESK. CDR3 sequence (DNA): TGTGCCAGCAGCCAACTCGGACAGGGAGACTATGGCTACACCTTC. It codes for CASSQLGQGDYGYTF.

The table lists this clonotype with many counts. V and J are TRBV30 and TRBJ1-3; D unresolved. The CDR3 is 14 amino acids. Trimming pared 0 bases from V and 1 base from J, leaving 7 bases between. CDR1 GTSNPN and CDR2 SVGIG come from the germline V gene (reference sequence). CDR3 sequence (DNA): TGTGCCTGGAGTGTAAAGGGATCTGGAAACACCATATATTTT. Its protein product is CAWSVKGSGNTIYF.

This clonotype turned up a few times. The chain has TRBV5-6 and TRBJ1-6; D unclear. Trimming took off 4 bases at V and 7 bases at J, with 6 bases between the two ends. Per the germline V gene, CDR1 is SGHDT and CDR2 is YYEEEE. This CDR3 spans 12 amino acids. CDR3 sequence reads: CASSAANSPLHF. The CDR3, as DNA: TGTGCCAGCAGCGCCGCCAATTCACCCCTCCACTTT. Together with reference TRBV5-6 and TRBJ1-6, the CDR3 gives the full variable domain: DAGVTQSPTHLIKTRGQQVTLRCSPKSGHDTVSWYQQALGQGPQFIFQYYEEEERQRGNFPDRFSGHQFPNYSSELNVNALLLGDSALYLCASSAANSPLHFGNGTRLTVT.

In its sample, this clonotype was seen a few times. This chain links TRBV4-3 with TRBJ2-7, with D tentatively TRBD1 (5 bases). V lost 3 bases, J lost 5 bases, and 20 bases lay in between. The CDR3 loop spans 16 amino acids. Germline V lookup: CDR1 LGHNA, CDR2 YSLEER. The CDR3 region is CASSHTLTQGFNEQYF. The CDR3 DNA is TGCGCCAGCAGCCACACCTTGACGCAGGGTTTCAACGAGCAGTACTTC.

This clonotype was counted between two and nine times. The rearrangement links TRBV19 to TRBJ1-4; D is perhaps TRBD1 (5 bases). V lost 7 bases to trimming and J lost 5 bases, with 14 bases between them. CDR1 and CDR2 from the germline V gene are LNHDA and SQIVND (reference sequence). CDR3 length: 14 residues. CDR3 residues: CASMKGQRNEKLFF. In DNA form, the CDR3 reads TGTGCCAGTATGAAGGGGCAGCGGAATGAAAAACTGTTTTTT. Complete variable domain (other parts from reference TRBV19 and TRBJ1-4): DGGITQSPKYLFRKEGQNVTLSCEQNLNHDAMYWYRQDPGQGLRLIYYSQIVNDFQKGDIAEGYSVSREKKESFPLTVTSAQKNPTAFYLCASMKGQRNEKLFFGSGTQLSVL.

The chain carries TRBV5-1 and TRBJ1-1, with D possibly TRBD1 on 6 matching bases. The V gene's germline CDR1 is SGHRS and CDR2 YFSETQ. The V and J ends lost 0 bases and 6 bases respectively, with 15 bases between them. The length of the CDR3 is 15 residues. The CDR3 loop reads CASSLGDNQASEAFF. The CDR3 region has the DNA TGCGCCAGCAGCTTGGGGGACAACCAGGCCTCTGAAGCTTTCTTT.

The rearrangement joins TRBV10-2 to TRBJ2-3, with D maybe TRBD1 (5 bases). The ends were cut back, 4 bases at V and 3 bases at J, with 11 bases in the middle. The CDR3 runs to 14 residues. Germline V CDR1 and CDR2: WSHSY, SAAADI. The CDR3 nucleotides are TGCGCCAGCAGTGCCGACCAGGGTACAGATACGCAGTATTTT. This encodes CASSADQGTDTQYF.

The chain couples TRBV24-1 to TRBJ2-2, with 8 bases lining up with TRBD1. The trim removed 3 bases at V and 1 base at J, leaving 9 bases unmatched. This CDR3 is built from 18 residues. Germline CDR1 and CDR2: KGHDR and SFDVKD. In DNA, the CDR3 is TGTGCCACCAGTGATCTAGTCGACAGGGGCCAGAACACCGGGGAGCTGTTTTTT. Translating it yields CATSDLVDRGQNTGELFF.

This chain links TRBV30 with TRBJ2-7, with D perhaps matching TRBD1 (6 bases). From germline, CDR1 is GTSNPN and CDR2 SVGIG (reference sequence). Trimming shortened V by 7 bases and J by 5 bases, and 18 bases separated the two germline ends. The CDR3 has 13 residues. The CDR3 coding sequence is TGTGCCTACACCAAACAGGGTTGGGACGAGCAGTACTTC. Amino acid sequence: CAYTKQGWDEQYF.

J is TRBJ2-7 and V is TRBV27; the D is unclear. The ends were cut back, 5 bases at V and 4 bases at J, with 6 bases in the middle. Germline CDR1 is MNHEY and CDR2 is SMNVEV (reference sequence). The CDR3 length is 11 residues. The CDR3 coding sequence is TGTGCCAGCAGTACAATGTACGAGCAGTACTTC. Amino acids: CASSTMYEQYF.

This rearrangement joins TRBV18 to TRBJ1-1; 8 bases agree with TRBD1. With 3 bases clipped from V and 11 bases from J, the junction kept 8 bases outside the gene matches. CDR1 is KGHSH, CDR2 LQKENI, per germline. The CDR3 length is 13 residues. CDR3 region: CASSPHPGQEAFF. In DNA form, the CDR3 reads TGTGCCAGCTCACCCCACCCGGGACAGGAGGCTTTCTTT.

The chain recombines TRBV2 with TRBJ2-7, with D tentatively TRBD2 (5 bases). The V gene's germline CDR1 is SNHLY and CDR2 FYNNEI. The CDR3 length is 12 residues. V lost 8 bases, J lost 9 bases, and 17 bases lay in between. In DNA form, the CDR3 reads TGTGCCAGCCGACTGGGTTTTAGCGTGCAGTACTTC. It yields the protein CASRLGFSVQYF. The variable domain in full, completed from reference TRBV2 and TRBJ2-7, reads EPEVTQTPSHQVTQMGQEVILRCVPISNHLYFYWYRQILGQKVEFLVSFYNNEISEKSEIFDDQFSVERPDGSNFTLKIRSTKLEDSAMYFCASRLGFSVQYFGPGTRLTVT.

The sample holds a few counts of this clonotype. The chain carries TRBV4-2 and TRBJ2-3, with D maybe TRBD1 (5 bases). The CDR3 length is 15 residues. CDR1 is LGHNA, CDR2 YNFKEQ, per germline. Between the trimmed V and J ends, which lost 1 base and 2 bases, there was a span of 10 bases. The CDR3 coding sequence is TGTGCCAGCAGCCAAGCGGACATAAACACAGATACGCAGTATTTT. Translation: CASSQADINTDTQYF.